Below are 9 T cell receptor beta chains sequenced from a single sample in a study of cytomegalovirus exposure and HLA in healthy donors. TCRdb keeps only in-frame clones here, not all; method: immunoSEQ multiplex PCR. Of 200,000 to 250,000 clones in the sample, approximately 83% were seen once. The sample taken for sequencing was PBMCs. The receptors were gathered from a woman aged 25 to 39 in good health and CMV-seropositive.

This chain links TRBV4-1 with TRBJ2-7; D tentatively fits TRBD1 or TRBD2 (5 bases each). CDR1 MGHRA and CDR2 YSYEKL come from the germline V gene. The CDR3 runs 16 residues. Between the trimmed V and J ends, which lost 1 base and 0 bases, there was a span of 13 bases. The DNA for the CDR3 is TGCGCCAGCAGCCAAGGATGGGGGAGCCACTCCTACGAGCAGTACTTC. This codes for CASSQGWGSHSYEQYF.

The J gene is TRBJ1-2, the V gene TRBV19; no reliable D call. Germline lookup yields CDR1 LNHDA and CDR2 SQIVND (reference sequence). V lost 3 bases to trimming and J lost 6 bases, with 14 bases between them. The length of the CDR3 is 14 residues. The CDR3 protein is CASSMLGNPDGYTF. The CDR3 region has the DNA TGTGCCAGTAGTATGTTGGGCAACCCGGATGGCTACACCTTC.

About this clone itself: An end of the junction differs from the germline gene, which may be a read error. The chain recombines TRBV20-1 with TRBJ1-1; maybe TRBD1 (5 bases). The CDR3 spans 9 residues. The germline V gene has CDR1 DFQATT and CDR2 SNEGSKA (reference sequence). The DNA for the CDR3 is TGCACTGTGGGACCGGCCGTGGACTTT. Encoded protein: CTVGPAVDF.

The CDR3 DNA sequence: TGTGCCAGTGGGACAGGGCTATACTTC. Residues: CASGTGLYF. The chain carries TRBV28 and TRBJ2-5; 9 nucleotides line up with TRBD1. V lost 9 bases and J lost 14; bases outside the gene matches: 4. CDR1 is MDHEN, CDR2 SYDVKM, per germline. The CDR3 totals 9 residues.

This chain joins TRBV7-2 and TRBJ1-5; D is possibly TRBD1 (5 bases). Between the trimmed V and J ends, which lost 2 bases and 8 bases, there was a span of 16 bases. Germline CDR1 reads SGHTA; CDR2 reads FQGNSA. The CDR3 sequence is 15 residues long. The CDR3 reads CASSLQGRSEEPQHF. Written as DNA, the CDR3 is TGTGCCAGCAGCTTACAGGGCCGTTCGGAAGAGCCCCAGCATTTT.

The count of this clone is one. The chain carries TRBV20-1 and TRBJ1-2; D is unresolved. The CDR3 runs 11 residues. Germline CDR1 reads DFQATT; CDR2 reads SNEGSKA (reference sequence). Trimming cost V 3 bases and J 4 bases, with 6 bases left between them. CDR3 sequence reads: CSASDGYGYTF. The CDR3 DNA is TGCAGTGCTAGTGACGGCTATGGCTACACCTTC.

The J gene is TRBJ2-7, the V gene TRBV9; D might be TRBD1 (5 bases). V was pared by 3 bases and J by 0 bases, with 7 bases between. Germline V gives CDR1 SGDLS, CDR2 YYNGEE. This CDR3 comprises 13 residues. This CDR3 reads CASSETDSYEQYF. CDR3 nucleotides: TGTGCCAGCAGCGAGACAGACTCCTACGAGCAGTACTTC.

V usage is TRBV4-1 and J usage is TRBJ2-5, with D uncertain. This CDR3 contains 17 residues. The germline V and J ends were trimmed by 0 bases and 3 bases, with 17 bases remaining between them. The germline V gene encodes CDR1 MGHRA and CDR2 YSYEKL. The CDR3 loop reads CASSQDRGSGLEETQYF. The CDR3 nucleotides read TGCGCCAGCAGCCAAGATCGAGGTAGTGGCTTAGAAGAGACCCAGTACTTC.

V and J are TRBV11-2 and TRBJ2-2; TRBD2 matches at 12 bases. V lost 4 bases to trimming and J lost 1 base; unmatched junction nucleotides: 10. The CDR3 is 19 residues long. Per germline, CDR1 SGHAT and CDR2 FQNNGV. CDR3 sequence (DNA): TGTGCCAGCAGCTCCGTACTTAGGACTAGCGGGATGAACACCGGGGAGCTGTTTTTT. It is translated as CASSSVLRTSGMNTGELFF.